This TCR beta chain was identified during a study of OX40 agonist ivuxolimab in advanced cancers. Study in general: Dose-escalation cases comprised hepatocellular carcinoma, melanoma, renal cell or head and neck cancer. Aged about 23 to 80 with a mean of about 63 years, they were about 78% male. Study-wide results and limits: Dose levels from 0.1 to 3.0 mg/kg saw CD4+ and CD8+ blood T cells expand clonally by week 6.

Clones were read by immunoSEQ multiplex PCR, and TCRdb kept only the in-frame ones, dropping some. Of about 32,000 clones in the sample, roughly 80% were seen once. Regarding this clone: No antigen is known for it.

Sampled blood was obtained at baseline, cycle 4 day 1, and cycle 7 day 1. In germline, CDR1 is MNHEY, CDR2 SMNVEV (reference sequence). Trimming stripped 3 bases from V and 10 bases from J, with 19 bases between. The CDR3 runs to 16 residues. The clonotype originates from an adult with an advanced solid tumor such as melanoma, head and neck, liver or kidney cancer. The chain links TRBV27 to TRBJ1-6; D call uncertain. The material sequenced was CD4+ or CD8+ T cells sorted from blood, taken in a trial of the OX40 agonist ivuxolimab. CDR3 sequence reads: CASSFRSATPVSPLHF. The CDR3 coding sequence is TGTGCCAGCAGTTTTCGATCGGCCACGCCGGTATCACCCCTCCACTTT.